One sample yielded the 32 T cell receptor beta chains listed below, sequenced in a study of CD8+CD57+ T cells in acquired aplastic anemia. Before being chosen for sequencing, patients had shown CD8+CD57+ cell expansion by flow cytometry. The template used for profiling TCR beta VDJ and CDR3 was genomic DNA. Via MiXCR, TCRdb re-called the reads, giving one row per CDR3 protein. The sample records about 160,000 distinct CDR3 sequences, 40% to 60% being singletons. The sample taken for sequencing was sorted CD4+, CD8+, or CD8+CD57+ T cells (not recorded which) from PBMCs. These receptors came from a human donor with aplastic anemia.

This clonotype was picked up many times. This rearrangement joins TRBV2 to TRBJ1-2; 8 bases line up with TRBD1. The V and J ends lost 7 bases and 1 base, in that order; junction bases with no gene match: 8. The V gene's germline CDR1 is SNHLY and CDR2 FYNNEI. CDR3 length: 15 residues. The CDR3 DNA follows: TGTGCCAGCATACCCCAGGGGGCGGGTAACTATGGCTACACCTTC. Protein: CASIPQGAGNYGYTF.

The rearrangement links TRBV29-1 to TRBJ2-3; D not certain. The CDR3 totals 16 residues. The germline gives CDR1 SQVTM, CDR2 ANQGSEA. The V and J ends lost 5 bases and 5 bases respectively, with 23 bases between them. CDR3 in amino acids: CSVHPHPLESVDTQYF. In nucleotides, the CDR3 is TGCAGCGTTCATCCCCACCCTCTAGAGAGTGTAGATACGCAGTATTTT.

This clonotype was observed many times. This sequence joins TRBV5-1 and TRBJ1-1; D unresolved. V was trimmed by 3 bases and J by 8 bases, leaving 8 bases between them. The CDR3 has 11 residues. In germline, CDR1 is SGHRS, CDR2 YFSETQ. CDR3 in amino acids: CASSSIREAFF. Here the CDR3 DNA reads TGCGCCAGCAGCTCGATAAGGGAAGCTTTCTTT.

This clonotype turned up a few times. A read error may produce the germline difference seen at one junction end. V gene TRBV7-3 combines with J gene TRBJ1-5; no clear D. This CDR3 has 13 amino acids. The germline V gene has CDR1 SGHTA and CDR2 FQGTGA. As DNA, the CDR3 is TGTGCCGGCAGCCACGACGGCAATCAGCCCCAGCATTTT. Translated, it gives CAGSHDGNQPQHF.

This clonotype was seen many times. This chain links TRBV5-1 with TRBJ2-2; 7 nucleotides match TRBD2. The CDR3 runs to 15 residues. The germline V gene encodes CDR1 SGHRS and CDR2 YFSETQ. V lost 4 bases and J lost 4; bases outside the gene matches: 7. The CDR3 DNA reads as TGCGCCAGCAGCCACTCTACGGGAGGCACCGGGGAGCTGTTTTTT. Translated, it gives CASSHSTGGTGELFF.

In its sample, this clonotype was seen many times. The chain recombines TRBV10-2 with TRBJ2-2; no clear D gene. V lost 6 bases and J lost 7, with 9 bases in between. Germline V CDR1 and CDR2: WSHSY, SAAADI. This CDR3 region has 12 residues. The CDR3 DNA is TGCGCCAGCAGATACGGATTCGGGGAGCTGTTTTTT. This translates into CASRYGFGELFF.

V and J are TRBV7-9 and TRBJ2-7, with 10 bases lining up with TRBD2. The ends lost 8 bases at V and 6 bases at J; junction bases unmatched: 4. Germline V gene sequence: CDR1 SEHNR, CDR2 FQNEAQ (reference sequence). CDR3 length: 12 amino acids. CDR3 in amino acids: CASSWTSGEQYF. DNA of the CDR3: TGTGCCAGCTCCTGGACTAGCGGCGAGCAGTACTTC.

The chain employs TRBV6-1 and TRBJ2-1, with D possibly matching TRBD1 (6 bases). The V gene lost 7 bases and the J gene lost 0 bases, with 19 bases spanning the gap. Per germline, CDR1 MNHNS and CDR2 SASEGT. The length of the CDR3 is 17 residues. CDR3 coding DNA: TGTGCCAGCACCCAAATCCCGGACAGATTCTCCTACAATGAGCAGTTCTTC. Translation: CASTQIPDRFSYNEQFF.

This clonotype was observed a few times. CDR3 in DNA: TGCAGCGTTGTCAGCAGGGTGAACGTGGGAGAGCAGTACTTC. Translated: CSVVSRVNVGEQYF. The chain joins TRBV29-1 to TRBJ2-7, with D tentatively TRBD1 (5 bases). Germline V gene lookup returns CDR1 SQVTM and CDR2 ANQGSEA. The CDR3 has 14 residues. V lost 4 bases and J 7 bases, leaving 20 bases between the germline ends.

This clonotype showed up many times. The chain uses TRBV12-3 or TRBV12-4 and TRBJ1-1; 9 bases are shared with TRBD1. CDR3 size: 14 residues. Germline trimming cut 7 bases from V and 3 bases from J; bases unmatched to any gene: 6. The CDR3 sequence is CASTWGQGYTEAFF. DNA for the CDR3: TGTGCCAGCACCTGGGGACAGGGATACACTGAAGCTTTCTTT.

In the case of this clonotype: Since a much larger clone is just one base distant, this may be a read error. The V and J genes are TRBV4-1 and TRBJ2-3; D is unclear. The CDR3 is 18 residues long. The ends were cut back, 3 bases at V and 7 bases at J, with 26 bases in the middle. Germline assignment: CDR1 MGHRA and CDR2 YSYEKL. The CDR3 here is CASSQTRTTDEITNTQYF. DNA for the CDR3: TGCGCCAGCAGCCAGACCCGGACGACGGATGAAATCACGAATACGCAGTATTTT.

V is TRBV10-2 and J is TRBJ2-7; TRBD1 matches at 8 bases. V was pared by 0 bases and J by 4 bases, with 5 bases of the junction left unmatched. This CDR3 is 15 amino acids long. The germline gives CDR1 WSHSY, CDR2 SAAADI. The CDR3 reads CASSESNRGIYEQYF. The CDR3 bases are TGCGCCAGCAGTGAGTCGAACAGGGGGATATACGAGCAGTACTTC.

Many counts were recorded for this clonotype. The chain recombines TRBV29-1 with TRBJ1-2; a weak D match, TRBD1 (6 bases). The CDR3 is 13 residues long. The germline gives CDR1 SQVTM, CDR2 ANQGSEA. The V end was cut by 0 bases, the J end by 5 bases, with 10 bases between. CDR3 in amino acids: CSVEDGGAYGYTF. DNA of the CDR3: TGCAGCGTTGAAGATGGGGGGGCGTATGGCTACACCTTC. The full variable domain, with the rest looked up from reference TRBV29-1 and TRBJ1-2, is SAVISQKPSRDICQRGTSLTIQCQVDSQVTMMFWYRQQPGQSLTLIATANQGSEATYESGFVIDKFPISRPNLTFSTLTVSNMSPEDSSIYLCSVEDGGAYGYTFGSGTRLTVV.

J is TRBJ1-1 and V is TRBV27; TRBD1 might be the D (5 bases). Trimming took 2 bases from V and 6 from J, leaving 19 bases between them. Germline lookup yields CDR1 MNHEY and CDR2 SMNVEV (reference sequence). CDR3 length: 16 amino acids. The DNA of the CDR3 is TGTGCCAGCAGTTTACTAGGGAGGGGTTATCCCGCTGAAGCTTTCTTT. Amino acids: CASSLLGRGYPAEAFF.

This rearrangement joins TRBV2 to TRBJ1-5; no clear D. V lost 7 bases to trimming and J lost 8 bases, with 21 bases between them. Germline loops: CDR1 SNHLY, CDR2 FYNNEI. CDR3 size: 15 residues. The CDR3 DNA sequence: TGTGCCAGCAATCTAGCGGGAGCGGGTAATGAGCCCCAGCATTTT. Its translation: CASNLAGAGNEPQHF.

This clonotype has a handful of counts. The chain combines TRBV6-5 with TRBJ2-2, with D maybe TRBD2 (6 bases). Trimming removed 0 bases at V and 4 bases at J, with 12 bases between. The CDR3 has 16 amino acids. Looked up from germline, CDR1 is MNHEY and CDR2 is SVGAGI. The CDR3 protein is CASSYSGGMGTGELFF. The CDR3 DNA reads as TGTGCCAGCAGTTACTCGGGCGGGATGGGCACCGGGGAGCTGTTTTTT.

The V gene is TRBV15, the J gene TRBJ1-5, with D unclear. Trimming shortened V by 6 bases and J by 0 bases, and 9 bases separated the two germline ends. Germline lookup yields CDR1 LNHNV and CDR2 YYDKDF (reference sequence). This CDR3 comprises 14 residues. CDR3 DNA sequence: TGTGCCACCAGGGCGACTCGTAGCAATCAGCCCCAGCATTTT. This gives the protein CATRATRSNQPQHF.

The V call is TRBV7-8, the J call TRBJ2-3, with D perhaps TRBD2 (6 bases). The V end was cut by 6 bases, the J end by 1 base, with 8 bases between. Per the germline V gene, CDR1 is SGHVS and CDR2 is FQNEAQ. This CDR3 contains 13 residues. The CDR3 loop reads CASRSSGTDTQYF. The CDR3 bases are TGTGCCAGCAGGTCTAGCGGCACAGATACGCAGTATTTT.

V usage is TRBV20-1 and J usage is TRBJ2-5, with TRBD1 as a possible D gene (6 bases). The length of the CDR3 is 15 residues. V was pared by 5 bases and J by 4 bases, with 20 bases between. The V gene's germline CDR1 is DFQATT and CDR2 SNEGSKA (reference sequence). The CDR3 reads CSASRGVGAGETQYF. The CDR3 bases are TGCAGTGCTTCCCGGGGTGTGGGGGCAGGAGAGACCCAGTACTTC.

This chain connects TRBV10-2 to TRBJ1-6; D not certain. The CDR3 contains 16 residues. Germline loops: CDR1 WSHSY, CDR2 SAAADI. Trimming took off 3 bases at V and 5 bases at J, with 14 bases between the two ends. CDR3 sequence: CASSESHLRNNSPLHF. CDR3 DNA sequence: TGCGCCAGCAGTGAATCTCACCTTAGGAATAATTCACCCCTCCACTTT.

This clonotype has at least ten counts. J is TRBJ1-1 and V is TRBV4-1; TRBD1 aligns across 7 bases. CDR1 and CDR2 (germline): MGHRA, YSYEKL. V trimming: 2 bases; J trimming: 6 bases; junction bases outside the gene matches: 3. This CDR3 is built from 13 residues. The CDR3: CASSQFQGAEAFF. In DNA, the CDR3 is TGCGCCAGCAGCCAATTCCAGGGGGCTGAAGCTTTCTTT.

The chain is built from TRBV25-1 and TRBJ2-2, with 10 bases lining up with TRBD1. This CDR3 has 18 amino acids. Losses at the gene ends were 3 bases for V and 6 bases for J; bases not matched to a gene: 13. CDR1 and CDR2 (germline): MGHDK, SYGVNS. The CDR3 is CASSEVGTGVRLAGELFF. The DNA for the CDR3 is TGTGCCAGCAGTGAGGTTGGGACAGGGGTTAGATTAGCCGGGGAGCTGTTTTTT.

In its sample, this clonotype was seen many times. This chain uses TRBV5-6 with TRBJ2-7; TRBD1 agrees at 9 bases. The V and J ends lost 0 bases and 6 bases, in that order; junction bases with no gene match: 7. Germline CDR1 reads SGHDT; CDR2 reads YYEEEE. The CDR3 consists of 15 residues. The CDR3, as DNA: TGTGCCAGCAGCTTGGTCACAGGGGGCGCGGGCGAGCAGTACTTC. As protein: CASSLVTGGAGEQYF.

CDR3 protein: CASSPPAGHGTDTQYF. The CDR3 DNA sequence: TGTGCCAGCTCTCCCCCAGCGGGTCACGGCACAGATACGCAGTATTTT. The chain links TRBV25-1 to TRBJ2-3, with a possible D match to TRBD2 (6 bases). CDR1 is MGHDK, CDR2 SYGVNS, per germline. V gave up 8 bases and J gave up 1 base, with 19 bases separating them. CDR3 size: 16 residues.

V gene TRBV5-1 combines with J gene TRBJ2-7, with TRBD1 matching 7 bases. Germline CDR1 is SGHRS and CDR2 is YFSETQ. V trimming: 0 bases; J trimming: 4 bases; junction bases outside the gene matches: 7. The CDR3 is 15 residues long. As DNA, the CDR3 is TGCGCCAGCAGCTTGGAGTTCTCCAGGGGGTACGAGCAGTACTTC. Residues: CASSLEFSRGYEQYF.

As regards this clonotype: A junction boundary mismatches the germline segment, possibly from a read error. The chain uses TRBV10-1 and TRBJ2-7, with a weak D call TRBD1 (6 bases). The CDR3 is 11 residues long. CDR1 WNHNN and CDR2 SYGVQD come from the germline V gene (reference sequence). The CDR3 reads CAAQGVREQYF. The CDR3 DNA follows: TGTGCCGCACAGGGAGTGAGGGAGCAGTACTTC.

This clonotype was counted ten times or more. The rearrangement links TRBV5-5 to TRBJ2-3, with TRBD2 matching over 10 bases. The length of the CDR3 is 15 residues. CDR1 and CDR2 (germline): SGHKS, YYEKEE (reference sequence). Losses at the gene ends were 4 bases for V and 3 bases for J; bases not matched to a gene: 5. The CDR3 region has the DNA TGTGCCAGCAGCGGGGGACTAGCGTCAACAGATACGCAGTATTTT. It translates to CASSGGLASTDTQYF. The full variable domain, in which reference TRBV5-5 and TRBJ2-3 provide the parts outside the CDR3, is DAGVTQSPTHLIKTRGQQVTLRCSPISGHKSVSWYQQVLGQGPQFIFQYYEKEERGRGNFPDRFSARQFPNYSSELNVNALLLGDSALYLCASSGGLASTDTQYFGPGTRLTVL.

This clonotype was detected only a few times. As DNA, the CDR3 is TGTGCCAGTAGTCCGGGGACTAGCACAGATACGCAGTATTTT. The encoded protein is CASSPGTSTDTQYF. V usage is TRBV19 and J usage is TRBJ2-3; D perhaps matches TRBD2 (6 bases). The CDR3 consists of 14 residues. CDR1 and CDR2 (germline): LNHDA, SQIVND (reference sequence). V was shortened by 5 bases and J by 0 bases, with 9 bases between the two germline ends.

In this sample, this clonotype turned up many times. Here the CDR3 reads CASSIAHGPQHF. The CDR3 nucleotides read TGTGCCAGTAGTATTGCCCACGGGCCCCAGCATTTT. This chain uses TRBV19 with TRBJ1-5; D remains ambiguous. The CDR3 covers 12 residues. Per the germline V gene, CDR1 is LNHDA and CDR2 is SQIVND (reference sequence). Trimming cost V 3 bases and J 9 bases, with 9 bases left between them.

V usage is TRBV7-8 and J usage is TRBJ2-1; a possible D gene is TRBD1 (6 bases). The CDR3 sequence is 12 residues long. Germline CDR1 and CDR2: SGHVS and FQNEAQ. V gave up 4 bases and J gave up 10 bases, with 11 bases separating them. The CDR3 loop is CASSSGVREQFF. In DNA form, the CDR3 reads TGTGCCAGCAGCTCAGGGGTAAGGGAGCAGTTCTTC.

The chain has TRBV6-2 or TRBV6-3 and TRBJ2-7; 11 positions match TRBD2. This CDR3 contains 18 residues. V trimming: 4 bases; J trimming: 4 bases; junction bases outside the gene matches: 15. Germline assignment: CDR1 MNHEY and CDR2 SVGEGT. In DNA form, the CDR3 reads TGTGCCAGCAGTTTTCGAGTAGCGGGAGGGCCTCCGGAGTACGAGCAGTACTTC. Protein product: CASSFRVAGGPPEYEQYF.

The chain uses TRBV9 and TRBJ2-6; unclear D gene. Germline values: CDR1 SGDLS, CDR2 YYNGEE. CDR3 length: 14 residues. Trimming took 0 bases from V and 1 from J, leaving 2 bases between them. CDR3 nucleotides: TGTGCCAGCAGCGTAGGATCTGGGGCCAACGTCCTGACTTTC. Residues: CASSVGSGANVLTF. The whole variable domain, remainder taken from reference TRBV9 and TRBJ2-6, is DSGVTQTPKHLITATGQRVTLRCSPRSGDLSVYWYQQSLDQGLQFLIQYYNGEERAKGNILERFSAQQFPDLHSELNLSSLELGDSALYFCASSVGSGANVLTFGAGSRLTVL.